These 8 T cell receptor beta chains were all obtained from the same sample, sequenced in a study of OX40 agonist ivuxolimab in advanced cancers. The data were produced by immunoSEQ multiplex PCR, yet TCRdb's version contains in-frame clones alone and is incomplete. The table has fewer than 85,000 clones, 87% seen once. The sequencing used CD4+ or CD8+ T cells sorted from blood, collected in a trial of the OX40 agonist ivuxolimab. These TCRs come from an adult with an advanced solid tumor such as melanoma, head and neck, liver or kidney cancer.

The chain has TRBV5-1 and TRBJ2-3; possible D gene TRBD2, 6 bases. The germline CDR1 and CDR2 sequences are SGHRS and YFSETQ. The CDR3 has 14 amino acids. V lost 4 bases and J 6 bases, leaving 15 bases between the germline ends. CDR3 region: CASSHGTVGDTQYF. CDR3 coding DNA: TGCGCCAGCAGCCATGGGACTGTGGGGGATACGCAGTATTTT.

The chain recombines TRBV11-1 with TRBJ2-1; the D is unclear. Trimming took off 8 bases at V and 8 bases at J, with 13 bases between the two ends. CDR3 length equals 12 residues. Germline V CDR1 and CDR2: SGHAT, FQDESV (reference sequence). The DNA of the CDR3 is TGTGCCAGCCGCCTGGGCGGCGATGAGCAGTTCTTC. It codes for CASRLGGDEQFF.

The CDR3 here is CASSVAPNTGELFF. CDR3 bases: TGTGCCAGCAGCGTAGCCCCCAACACCGGGGAGCTGTTTTTT. The chain employs TRBV9 and TRBJ2-2; D is unclear. The CDR3 runs 14 residues. V was pared by 0 bases and J by 2 bases, with 5 bases between. Germline V gene sequence: CDR1 SGDLS, CDR2 YYNGEE.

A few counts support this clone. Other nucleotide sequences from this sample produce the same CDR3. This sequence joins TRBV10-3 and TRBJ2-5; D gene ambiguous. Trimming took 2 bases from V and 2 from J, leaving 0 bases between them. There are 11 residues in the CDR3. CDR1 is ENHRY, CDR2 SYGVKD, per germline. The CDR3, as DNA: TGTGCCATCAGTGAGCAAGAGACCCAGTACTTC. This sequence encodes CAISEQETQYF.

J is TRBJ1-5 and V is TRBV5-5, with D possibly matching TRBD1 (5 bases). Per the germline V gene, CDR1 is SGHKS and CDR2 is YYEKEE (reference sequence). This CDR3 comprises 14 residues. Trimming cost V 0 bases and J 1 base, with 5 bases left between them. The CDR3 spells CASSLGQSNQPQHF. CDR3 coding DNA: TGTGCCAGCAGCTTGGGACAGAGCAATCAGCCCCAGCATTTT. The whole variable domain, filled in from reference TRBV5-5 and TRBJ1-5, reads DAGVTQSPTHLIKTRGQQVTLRCSPISGHKSVSWYQQVLGQGPQFIFQYYEKEERGRGNFPDRFSARQFPNYSSELNVNALLLGDSALYLCASSLGQSNQPQHFGDGTRLSIL.

This clone turned up a few times. This sequence joins TRBV27 and TRBJ1-6; 7 positions agree with TRBD1. The CDR3 is 12 residues long. The germline V gene has CDR1 MNHEY and CDR2 SMNVEV (reference sequence). The trim removed 6 bases at V and 10 bases at J, leaving 3 bases unmatched. CDR3 residues: CASRTGSSPLHF. CDR3 in DNA: TGTGCCAGCAGGACAGGGTCCTCACCCCTCCACTTT.

The rearrangement links TRBV5-1 to TRBJ1-1, with D unresolved. The V and J ends lost 2 bases and 0 bases respectively, with 5 bases between them. The CDR3 has 13 residues. Germline V gives CDR1 SGHRS, CDR2 YFSETQ. In DNA form, the CDR3 reads TGCGCCAGCAGCTTAATGATGAACACTGAAGCTTTCTTT. This translates into CASSLMMNTEAFF.

The chain is built from TRBV29-1 and TRBJ2-1; TRBD2 aligns across 10 bases. The CDR3 totals 15 residues. V shed 7 bases, J shed 4 bases, and the junction held 10 bases outside the gene matches. Germline-derived CDR1 and CDR2 are SQVTM and ANQGSEA. CDR3 DNA sequence: TGCAGCGGAACGCGAGCGGGGGGGCTTTACAATGAGCAGTTCTTC. Translated, it gives CSGTRAGGLYNEQFF.